This record looks at one T cell receptor (beta chain) sequence and its context. What it binds is not known. The sorting of each CD8+ T cell subset was done in triplicate, at 250,000 to 300,000 cells each. CD45RO-CCR7+CD27+CD95- cells counted as naive CD8+ T cells. All TRB cDNA libraries came from 5' RACE performed with UMI labels. One entry per CDR3 protein, without DNA, is what TCRdb gives after re-calling the 5' RACE reads. In all, the sample yields 100,000 to 150,000 distinct CDR3 sequences. The CDR3 is made up of 13 amino acids. Per germline, CDR1 LNHDA and CDR2 SQIVND (reference sequence). This specimen comes from a study of CXCR3-negative and CXCR3-positive naive CD8 T cells. General study findings and limits: CXCR3 levels fell partly with cryopreservation; most assays relied on fresh PBMCs.

The sequenced sample consisted of naive CXCR3- CD8+ T cells from blood. Subset in this sample: CD45RO-CCR7+CD27+CD95- naive CD8+ T cells lacking CXCR3 (TNR3-). The chain has TRBV19 and TRBJ1-1. The sequence was collected from a human donor in good health. Some clones in this sample may be carry-over from other donors' samples. The CDR3 spells CATHSDGNTEAFF.